This is a list of T cell receptor beta chains from one sample in a study of cytomegalovirus exposure and HLA in healthy donors. The method was immunoSEQ multiplex PCR; TCRdb's version includes in-frame clones alone and lacks a portion of them. The data contain some 240,000 clones, more than 75% of them singletons. Material for sequencing was PBMCs. These receptors originate from a woman aged 18 to 35 in good health and CMV-seropositive. The CDR3 runs from the conserved cysteine through the conserved F or W. D genes are given only for firm matches. Part of the rows lack a size; the others show once, few, many or a class for expanded clones.

TRBJ1-5,TRBD1,TRBV30,-,CAWTGQGNQPQHF,TGTGCCTGGACAGGACAGGGCAATCAGCCCCAGCATTTT
TRBJ1-4,-,TRBV19,-,CASSQQGHANEKLFF,TGTGCCAGTAGTCAACAGGGACACGCTAATGAAAAACTGTTTTTT
TRBJ1-2,-,TRBV18,once,CASSPWPAGANYGYTF,TGTGCCAGCTCACCATGGCCCGCAGGCGCTAACTATGGCTACACCTTC
TRBJ2-1,TRBD2,TRBV27,-,CASNPSGEDNEQFF,TGTGCCAGCAATCCTAGCGGGGAAGACAATGAGCAGTTCTTC
TRBJ2-7,TRBD2,TRBV15,-,CATSRVGRADEQYF,TGTGCCACCAGCAGAGTCGGGAGGGCGGACGAGCAGTACTTC
TRBJ1-5,-,TRBV19,-,CASSISFWEKEPQHF,TGTGCCAGTAGTATATCTTTCTGGGAGAAGGAGCCCCAGCATTTT
TRBJ2-7,TRBD1,TRBV5-1,-,CASSSWTGTGSYEQYF,TGCGCCAGCAGCTCCTGGACAGGGACAGGATCATACGAGCAGTACTTC
TRBJ2-1,-,TRBV7-3,-,CASSFSSVFSYNEQFF,TGTGCCAGCAGCTTTTCTAGCGTTTTCTCCTACAATGAGCAGTTCTTC
TRBJ2-5,TRBD1,TRBV30,-,CAWSSGTGIETQYF,TGTGCCTGGAGTTCCGGGACAGGGATTGAGACCCAGTACTTC
TRBJ1-1,TRBD1,TRBV6-6,-,CASSSPGQGEAFF,TGTGCCAGCAGTTCCCCGGGACAGGGTGAAGCTTTCTTT
TRBJ2-7,-,TRBV28,-,CASTLSSYEQYF,TGTGCCAGCACCCTTTCCAGCTACGAGCAGTACTTC
TRBJ2-7,-,TRBV7-9,few,CASSLGQGTLYEQYF,TGTGCCAGCAGCTTAGGGCAGGGGACGCTCTACGAGCAGTACTTC
TRBJ1-4,-,TRBV9,-,CASSVGQQLLNEKLFF,TGTGCCAGCAGCGTAGGACAGCAGCTACTAAATGAAAAACTGTTTTTT
TRBJ2-1,TRBD2,TRBV6-1,-,CASLAGVLSGEQFF,TGTGCCAGTCTAGCGGGAGTGTTGTCGGGGGAGCAGTTCTTC
TRBJ2-5,TRBD2,TRBV5-1,once,CASTSGTSGSGETQYF,TGCGCCAGCACTTCGGGGACTAGCGGGAGCGGAGAGACCCAGTACTTC
TRBJ2-3,TRBD2,TRBV5-1,-,CASSRSSSGPGLGTDTQYF,TGCGCCAGTTCTCGCTCGTCTAGCGGGCCCGGGTTGGGCACAGATACGCAGTATTTT
TRBJ2-3,-,TRBV2,-,CASSERGLATDTQYF,TGTGCCAGCAGTGAGCGGGGGCTAGCGACAGATACGCAGTATTTT
TRBJ2-7,TRBD2,TRBV28,-,CASNPGGTEPKQYF,TGTGCCAGCAACCCGGGGGGAACAGAGCCCAAGCAGTACTTC
TRBJ2-1,TRBD2,TRBV9,-,CASSPESGGRWTYNEQFF,TGTGCCAGCAGCCCCGAGAGTGGCGGGAGATGGACCTACAATGAGCAGTTCTTC
TRBJ2-7,TRBD2,TRBV28,-,CASSLRGGGVGLAGILEQYF,TGTGCCAGCAGTTTACGTGGGGGGGGTGTCGGACTAGCGGGAATTTTGGAGCAGTACTTC
TRBJ1-2,TRBD1,TRBV6-5,-,CASSYRGQANYGYTF,TGTGCCAGCAGTTACCGGGGACAGGCCAACTATGGCTACACCTTC
TRBJ2-7,TRBD1,TRBV9,-,CASSAGDRVIHEQYF,TGTGCCAGCAGCGCCGGGGACAGGGTGATCCACGAGCAGTACTTC
TRBJ2-7,TRBD2,TRBV6-1,-,CASSDLAGAGEQYF,TGTGCCAGCAGTGACCTAGCGGGGGCCGGCGAGCAGTACTTC
TRBJ2-1,TRBD1,TRBV5-1,-,CASSPRGRGRIEGSYNEQFF,TGCGCCAGCAGCCCAAGAGGCAGGGGGCGAATCGAGGGCTCCTACAATGAGCAGTTCTTC
TRBJ1-1,TRBD1,TRBV11-2,-,CASSVFRDRATFLNTEAFF,TGTGCCAGCAGCGTCTTCCGGGACAGGGCGACGTTTTTGAACACTGAAGCTTTCTTT
TRBJ1-1,TRBD1,TRBV30,-,CAWTGITGDEAFF,TGTGCCTGGACTGGAATAACAGGGGATGAAGCTTTCTTT
TRBJ2-1,TRBD2,TRBV28,-,CASSFQSGSHNEQFF,TGTGCCAGCAGTTTTCAAAGCGGGAGTCACAATGAGCAGTTCTTC
TRBJ1-5,-,TRBV6-4,-,CASSVSGAKGQPQHF,TGTGCCAGCAGTGTCTCGGGGGCGAAAGGGCAGCCCCAGCATTTT
TRBJ1-1,-,TRBV28,-,CASRTPGGWKAFF,TGTGCCAGCAGGACCCCGGGGGGCTGGAAGGCTTTCTTT
TRBJ2-6,-,TRBV5-1,-,CASSVVSGANVLTF,TGCGCCAGCAGCGTCGTCTCTGGGGCCAACGTCCTGACTTTC
TRBJ1-2,-,TRBV5-1,-,CASSSEALGGYGYTF,TGCGCCAGCAGCTCGGAGGCACTCGGGGGCTATGGCTACACCTTC
TRBJ2-7,TRBD1,TRBV6-6,-,CASQDRATYEQYF,TGTGCCAGCCAAGACAGGGCGACCTACGAGCAGTACTTC
TRBJ2-2,TRBD1,TRBV19,-,CATKDRGGTGELFF,TGTGCCACCAAAGACAGGGGGGGTACCGGGGAGCTGTTTTTT
TRBJ2-1,-,TRBV9,-,CASSVGVGVGNEQFF,TGTGCCAGCAGCGTAGGCGTGGGAGTGGGGAATGAGCAGTTCTTC
TRBJ2-3,TRBD2,TRBV15,-,CATSRGGGRFPPTDTQYF,TGTGCCACCAGCAGAGGGGGCGGGAGGTTCCCCCCCACAGATACGCAGTATTTT
TRBJ1-1,-,TRBV7-8,-,CASSLGSQMAEAFF,TGTGCCAGCAGCTTAGGGAGCCAGATGGCTGAAGCTTTCTTT
TRBJ2-1,-,TRBV11-3,-,CASSLDSTGYDEQFF,TGTGCCAGCAGCTTAGACTCGACGGGATACGATGAGCAGTTCTTC
TRBJ2-7,-,TRBV5-4,-,CASSLGSGEQYF,TGTGCCAGCAGCTTGGGCAGCGGTGAGCAGTACTTC
TRBJ2-7,-,TRBV28,few,CASTPVNGGLEQYF,TGTGCCAGCACCCCCGTGAATGGGGGCCTCGAGCAGTACTTC
TRBJ2-1,-,TRBV4-1,-,CASSQKSGPFSYNEQFF,TGCGCCAGCAGCCAAAAATCAGGTCCCTTCTCCTACAATGAGCAGTTCTTC
TRBJ2-7,TRBD2,TRBV27,-,CASRNSLAGSPEQYF,TGTGCCAGCAGGAACTCACTAGCGGGAAGTCCCGAGCAGTACTTC
TRBJ2-1,TRBD1,TRBV5-4,-,CASSGTGSGQFF,TGTGCCAGCAGCGGGACAGGGTCGGGGCAGTTCTTC
TRBJ2-3,-,TRBV5-6,once,CASSWGGDTDTQYF,TGTGCCAGCAGCTGGGGGGGCGACACAGATACGCAGTATTTT
TRBJ2-7,TRBD1,TRBV6-1,-,CASSFGTGVYEQYF,TGTGCCAGCAGTTTCGGGACAGGGGTGTACGAGCAGTACTTC
TRBJ2-7,TRBD1,TRBV6-5,-,CASSRSLGQNYEQYF,TGTGCCAGCAGTCGGAGTTTGGGACAGAACTACGAGCAGTACTTC
TRBJ2-3,TRBD2,TRBV7-3,-,CASSQAGVADTQYF,TGTGCCAGCAGCCAAGCGGGAGTCGCAGATACGCAGTATTTT
TRBJ2-7,TRBD2,TRBV18,-,CASLHLLAGGPSYEQYF,TGTGCCAGCTTGCACCTCCTAGCGGGAGGGCCCTCCTACGAGCAGTACTTC